This TCR beta chain was recorded in a study of T cell responses to AZD1222 COVID-19 vaccine. Study overall: Second doses at about 4 or about 12 weeks were pooled.

Sequencing used immunoSEQ multiplex PCR; TCRdb keeps in-frame clones, though not all of them. The data show some 110,000 clones, 85% to 90% seen once. Study-level points and caveats: Among AZD1222 vaccinees, only six were seropositive at baseline. Spike as a whole was targeted by vaccine-associated CD4 TCRs, dominant at 160-218 and 743-854.

As regards this clone: Its antigen is unidentified. Other DNA variants within this sample encode the same CDR3.

Specimen: peripheral blood, collected on day 0 of AZD1222 vaccination. The TCR was taken from an adult in good health.

DNA for the CDR3: TGTGCCAGCAGCTTTGGCGGGAGTGGTGAGACCCAGTACTTC. This gives the protein CASSFGGSGETQYF. The chain recombines TRBV7-9 with TRBJ2-5; TRBD2 aligns across 7 bases. CDR3 size: 14 residues. The germline V gene encodes CDR1 SEHNR and CDR2 FQNEAQ (reference sequence). V trimming: 3 bases; J trimming: 5 bases; junction bases outside the gene matches: 6.